This T cell receptor (beta chain) was retrieved from a study of T-cell reconstitution after alpha-beta-depleted transplantation in children. Study-wide results and limits: Reportedly, roughly two months post-transplant, alpha-beta T cells arose from several hundred expanded graft clones.

This clonotype was detected only a few times. The antigen remains unidentified. Molecular barcoding with unique molecular identifiers was used for the TCRbeta library. Each CDR3 protein gets one entry after TCRdb re-called the PCR reads with MiXCR. In the table there are around 700,000 distinct CDR3 sequences, around 13% of which are singletons. The receptor comes from a girl aged 2-10 years with congenital amegakaryocytic thrombocytopenia, due to receive a stem cell transplant. The material was PBMCs, obtained before TCRalphabeta/CD19-depleted stem cell transplant.

DNA of the CDR3: TGCAGCGTTGAAGAAAGCAGATTAAATGAGCAGTTCTTC. It codes for CSVEESRLNEQFF. The gene calls are TRBV29-1 and TRBJ2-1, with D uncertain. Looked up from germline, CDR1 is SQVTM and CDR2 is ANQGSEA. This CDR3 contains 13 residues. Trimming took off 0 bases at V and 7 bases at J, with 10 bases between the two ends.